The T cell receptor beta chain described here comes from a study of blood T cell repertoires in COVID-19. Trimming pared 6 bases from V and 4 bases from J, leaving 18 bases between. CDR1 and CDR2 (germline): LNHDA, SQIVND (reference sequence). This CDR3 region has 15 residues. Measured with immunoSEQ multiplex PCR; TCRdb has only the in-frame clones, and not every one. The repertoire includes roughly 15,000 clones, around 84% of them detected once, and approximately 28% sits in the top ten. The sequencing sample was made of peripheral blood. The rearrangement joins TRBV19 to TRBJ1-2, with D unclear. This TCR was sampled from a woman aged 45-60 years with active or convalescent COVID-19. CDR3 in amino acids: CASRPDNANSYGYTF. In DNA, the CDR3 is TGTGCCAGTAGGCCAGACAACGCGAATTCCTATGGCTACACCTTC.